These T cell receptor beta chains were read from a single sample in a study of blood T cell repertoires in COVID-19. Data came from immunoSEQ multiplex PCR; TCRdb stores just in-frame clones and leaves some out. The repertoire holds more than 250,000 clones, with about 92% as singletons. The specimen sequenced was PBMCs or T cells enriched from blood (not recorded which). These receptors came from a woman in her thirties who had recovered from COVID-19. CDR3s include the opening cysteine and the closing phenylalanine or tryptophan. The D gene is left open where the match is weak. Clone size is given for some rows only: seen once, a few or many times, or a class if the clone is expanded.

D gene	V gene	clone size	J gene	CDR3 length	CDR3 DNA	CDR3 protein
TRBD1	TRBV4-3	NA	TRBJ1-1	16	TGCGCCAGCAGCCAAGATAGGGGGCAGCTGAACACTGAAGCTTTCTTT	CASSQDRGQLNTEAFF
NA	TRBV18	NA	TRBJ1-5	19	TGTGCCAGCTCACCACCGCGCCCAGGGGCAACATATAGCAATCAGCCCCAGCATTTT	CASSPPRPGATYSNQPQHF
NA	TRBV20-1	NA	TRBJ1-2	11	TGCAGTGCTAGCCCCGGTTATGGCTACACCTTC	CSASPGYGYTF
TRBD1	TRBV7-2	NA	TRBJ1-1	16	TGTGCCAGCAGCTTAGGGGACAGAAAGTCGAACACTGAAGCTTTCTTT	CASSLGDRKSNTEAFF
TRBD2	TRBV28	NA	TRBJ2-7	13	TGTGCCAGCAAACTAGCGGGAGGGGACGAGCAGTACTTC	CASKLAGGDEQYF
NA	TRBV7-2	NA	TRBJ2-3	14	TGTGCCAGCAGCTTAGCGCCTAGCGCAGATACGCAGTATTTT	CASSLAPSADTQYF
TRBD1	TRBV7-2	once	TRBJ2-7	15	TGTGCCAGCAGCTCGCCGGGACAGGGGACCTACGAGCAGTACTTC	CASSSPGQGTYEQYF
NA	TRBV2	NA	TRBJ2-5	20	TGTGCCATGGGGCCTAAGGGGGCAATAAGTAGAGCGGGGGTCCAAGAGACCCAGTACTTC	CAMGPKGAISRAGVQETQYF
TRBD1	TRBV30	once	TRBJ1-1	13	TGTGCCTGGAGATCGGGACAGGGGGCTGAAGCTTTCTTT	CAWRSGQGAEAFF
TRBD1	TRBV13	NA	TRBJ1-3	16	TGTGCCAGCAGCTTGGCCCGGGACAGCTCTGGAAACACCATATATTTT	CASSLARDSSGNTIYF
TRBD2	TRBV5-5	NA	TRBJ2-3	19	TGTGCCAGCAGCTTGGCATATAGCGGGGGGGTTTTAGGCACAGATACGCAGTATTTT	CASSLAYSGGVLGTDTQYF
TRBD1	TRBV5-1	NA	TRBJ2-2	15	TGCGCCAGCAGTCCGGACAGGGCGGCCACCGGGGAGCTGTTTTTT	CASSPDRAATGELFF
TRBD2	TRBV10-3	NA	TRBJ2-1	18	TGTGCCATCAGTGGGGACCGGGGCCTAGCGGGAGGCATCAATGAGCAGTTCTTC	CAISGDRGLAGGINEQFF
TRBD1	TRBV24-1	NA	TRBJ1-1	15	TGTGCCACCAGTGCGGGACAGGGGTATGGCACTGAAGCTTTCTTT	CATSAGQGYGTEAFF
TRBD1	TRBV6-1	NA	TRBJ1-6	15	TGTGCCAGCAGTGAAATTCGGGCAGGGGGATCACCCCTCCACTTT	CASSEIRAGGSPLHF
NA	TRBV6-1	once	TRBJ2-1	14	TGTGCCAGCAGTGAACTTGTCTCCTACAATGAGCAGTTCTTC	CASSELVSYNEQFF
NA	TRBV30	once	TRBJ2-3	11	TGTGCCTGGGGGATAGCGGATACGCAGTATTTT	CAWGIADTQYF
NA	TRBV2	NA	TRBJ1-2	13	TGTGCCAGCAGTGAAGGAGGGCACTATGGCTACACCTTC	CASSEGGHYGYTF
TRBD2	TRBV7-8	NA	TRBJ2-7	15	TGTGCCAGCAGCCCGGGGACTAGCGGGCGGGCCGAGCAGTACTTC	CASSPGTSGRAEQYF
TRBD2	TRBV27	NA	TRBJ2-7	14	TGTGCCAGCAGTTTCCTAGCGGATCCATACGAGCAGTACTTC	CASSFLADPYEQYF
NA	TRBV24-1	NA	TRBJ1-2	13	TGTGCCACCAGTGCTCTCGCCACAGGGAACTACACCTTC	CATSALATGNYTF
NA	TRBV29-1	NA	TRBJ1-2	13	TGCAGCGTTGACCTCGGCCTCCCGGGGGGCTACACCTTC	CSVDLGLPGGYTF
TRBD2	TRBV6-4	once	TRBJ2-3	16	TGTGCCAGCAGTGGGCTAGCGGGGGTGAGCACAGATACGCAGTATTTT	CASSGLAGVSTDTQYF
TRBD2	TRBV5-1	once	TRBJ2-2	15	TGCGCCAGTGTTAGCGGGAGCGGGAACACCGGGGAGCTGTTTTTT	CASVSGSGNTGELFF
NA	TRBV4-3	NA	TRBJ1-1	15	TGCGCCAGCAGCCAAGACAGGGCGAGGCACACTGAAGCTTTCTTT	CASSQDRARHTEAFF
NA	TRBV14	NA	TRBJ2-3	17	TGTGCCAGCAGCCAAGAGGCGGGTAGCGGCCTGACAGATACGCAGTATTTT	CASSQEAGSGLTDTQYF
TRBD2	TRBV4-3	once	TRBJ2-1	16	TGCGCCAGCAGCCAAGAGGGTCTAGCGGGGTACAATGAGCAGTTCTTC	CASSQEGLAGYNEQFF
TRBD1	TRBV6-5	NA	TRBJ2-5	12	TGTGCCAGCTCGGGACAGCAAGAGACCCAGTACTTC	CASSGQQETQYF
NA	TRBV6-5	NA	TRBJ2-3	12	TGTGCCAGCAGGCCGAGCGTAGATACGCAGTATTTT	CASRPSVDTQYF
TRBD2	TRBV5-1	NA	TRBJ2-3	15	TGCGCCAGCAGCTTGGAGCGGGGCCTAGGAGATACGCAGTATTTT	CASSLERGLGDTQYF